The 9 T cell receptor beta chains given below trace back to one sample, sequenced in a study of shared clonotypes between healthy human individuals. Positive CCR7 selection of CD45RO-negative cells yielded the naive CD8 cells, and terminally differentiated effector memory CD45RA+ cells were excluded. Assay: immunoSEQ multiplex PCR; the TCRdb copy retains only in-frame clones and omits some. Of 650,000 to 800,000 clones in the sample, about 90% were seen once. The sequenced sample consisted of naive CD8+ T cells sorted from blood. These receptors were obtained from a man aged 25-45 years in good health.

The gene calls are TRBV19 and TRBJ2-2; 9 bases map to TRBD2. This CDR3 spans 16 amino acids. The V and J ends lost 5 bases and 4 bases, in that order; junction bases with no gene match: 8. CDR1 and CDR2 from the germline V gene are LNHDA and SQIVND (reference sequence). The CDR3 sequence: CASSGKLAGTTGELFF. CDR3 nucleotide sequence: TGTGCCAGTAGTGGGAAACTAGCGGGTACCACCGGGGAGCTGTTTTTT.

The gene calls are TRBV29-1 and TRBJ2-5; 8 bases agree with TRBD1. The germline V gene encodes CDR1 SQVTM and CDR2 ANQGSEA. CDR3 size: 17 residues. V was pared by 0 bases and J by 2 bases, with 11 bases of the junction left unmatched. CDR3 sequence (DNA): TGCAGCGTTGAAGATCCCAGGGGGCTGGGTAGACAAGAGACCCAGTACTTC. Amino acid sequence: CSVEDPRGLGRQETQYF.

The chain links TRBV9 to TRBJ1-2; the D is unclear. This CDR3 spans 13 amino acids. Trimming removed 7 bases from V and 7 bases from J, with 17 bases in between. In germline, CDR1 is SGDLS, CDR2 YYNGEE. CDR3 in DNA: TGTGCCAGCCGGGGAGTTAGGGCTTTTGGCTACACCTTC. Amino acid sequence: CASRGVRAFGYTF.

The J gene is TRBJ1-1, the V gene TRBV2; D gene uncertain. V was pared by 2 bases and J by 1 base, with 5 bases between. The germline V gene encodes CDR1 SNHLY and CDR2 FYNNEI. The CDR3 spans 13 residues. CDR3 coding DNA: TGTGCCAGCAGTGAACTTTGGAACACTGAAGCTTTCTTT. Its protein product is CASSELWNTEAFF.

V gene TRBV28 combines with J gene TRBJ2-5; 8 positions agree with TRBD1. Judging by the DNA end, TRBJ2-7 fits better; the J call may be wrong. CDR3 length equals 11 residues. In germline, CDR1 is MDHEN, CDR2 SYDVKM. The CDR3 DNA reads TGTGCCAGCGACAGGGGCTACGAGCAGTACTTC. This encodes CASDRGYEQYF.

The genes are TRBV25-1 and TRBJ2-3; no clear D. Germline V lookup: CDR1 MGHDK, CDR2 SYGVNS. The CDR3 loop spans 13 amino acids. V was clipped by 5 bases and J by 3 bases, with 9 bases between them. The CDR3 sequence is CASSPEVTDTQYF. DNA for the CDR3: TGTGCCAGCAGTCCCGAGGTAACAGATACGCAGTATTTT.

The J gene is TRBJ1-1, the V gene TRBV20-1; D gene unclear. Trimming pared 5 bases from V and 3 bases from J, leaving 7 bases between. The CDR3 extends over 11 amino acids. CDR1 and CDR2 from the germline V gene are DFQATT and SNEGSKA (reference sequence). CDR3 sequence: CSAGVDTEAFF. The CDR3 DNA reads TGCAGTGCTGGGGTGGACACTGAAGCTTTCTTT.

This clone was counted a single time. The gene calls are TRBV29-1 and TRBJ2-5; D is undetermined. Trimming cost V 0 bases and J 4 bases, with 6 bases left between them. The CDR3 has 12 amino acids. The germline CDR1 and CDR2 sequences are SQVTM and ANQGSEA. CDR3 region: CSVEDGGETQYF. The CDR3 region has the DNA TGCAGCGTTGAAGACGGTGGAGAGACCCAGTACTTC.

The chain combines TRBV4-3 with TRBJ2-1; perhaps TRBD2 as D (6 bases). The V gene's germline CDR1 is LGHNA and CDR2 YSLEER. Trimming took 1 base from V and 8 from J, leaving 18 bases between them. The CDR3 totals 16 residues. The chain's CDR3 is CASSQGSGEEIDEQFF. CDR3 DNA sequence: TGCGCCAGCAGCCAAGGATCGGGGGAGGAGATTGATGAGCAGTTCTTC.